This TCR beta chain is drawn from a study of read filtering for tumor transcriptome and immune sequencing. Overall study context: DNase treatment preceded whole-transcriptome library preparation.

Study-level findings and limits: Even smaller IR-seq throughput identified most shared clonotypes. The CD138-negative fraction was mixed bone marrow immune cells, not pure T cells.

This CDR3 is built from 14 residues. V lost 3 bases, J lost 15 bases, and 17 bases stayed unmatched. Germline values: CDR1 SQVTM, CDR2 ANQGSEA. The library was built from around 380 ng RNA with molecular barcoded adaptors for alpha/delta and beta/gamma chains. One entry per CDR3 protein results from TCRdb running MiXCR on the reads. Of 100,000 to 150,000 distinct CDR3 sequences listed, 10% to 15% are singletons. This clonotype was picked up many times. Its cognate antigen is unknown. The clonotype was recovered from a donor aged 40 or over with multiple myeloma. Material: a population of CD138-negative cells sorted from bone marrow. This chain links TRBV29-1 with TRBJ2-1; 7 positions match TRBD2. CDR3 sequence reads: CSVDPYKRGPLRFF. The CDR3 nucleotides are TGCAGCGTTGACCCCTACAAGCGGGGCCCACTCCGGTTCTTC.